The rows below give T cell receptor beta chains drawn from one sample of a study of radiotherapy plus CTLA-4 blockade in lung cancer. Clones were read by immunoSEQ multiplex PCR, and TCRdb kept only the in-frame ones, dropping some. There are roughly 50,000 clones in the sample; roughly three quarters occur only once, and 2.5% to 3.5% lies in the top ten. The sample in question was peripheral blood, obtained from a patient treated with radiotherapy plus ipilimumab. Receptor source: a human donor with non-small cell lung cancer who had a partial response to radiotherapy plus ipilimumab. CDR3s include the opening cysteine and the closing phenylalanine or tryptophan. The order of the fields is clone size, D gene, J gene, V gene, CDR3 protein, CDR3 DNA. A D gene is named only where the DNA matches it firmly. Size tells how often a clone was seen (once, few, many) or the class of an expanded clone, and some rows leave it out.

clone_size: NA; d_call: TRBD1; j_call: TRBJ2-3; v_call: TRBV5-4; cdr3_aa: CASSPGQGRSTDTQYF; cdr3_nt: TGTGCCAGCAGCCCAGGACAGGGGCGTTCCACAGATACGCAGTATTTT
clone_size: NA; d_call: TRBD2; j_call: TRBJ2-1; v_call: TRBV7-2; cdr3_aa: CASSTRGLAGGLAGEQFF; cdr3_nt: TGTGCCAGCAGCACCAGGGGACTAGCGGGGGGGTTAGCGGGTGAGCAGTTCTTC
clone_size: NA; d_call: TRBD2; j_call: TRBJ2-3; v_call: TRBV5-1; cdr3_aa: CASSRLAGSTDTQYF; cdr3_nt: TGCGCCAGCAGCCGACTAGCGGGGAGCACAGATACGCAGTATTTT
clone_size: NA; d_call: TRBD2; j_call: TRBJ2-4; v_call: TRBV2; cdr3_aa: CASSDTGGGAKNIQYF; cdr3_nt: TGTGCCAGCAGCGATACGGGGGGAGGTGCCAAAAACATTCAGTACTTC
clone_size: NA; d_call: NA; j_call: TRBJ1-1; v_call: TRBV15; cdr3_aa: CATSRDPRGANTEAFF; cdr3_nt: TGTGCCACCAGCAGAGATCCTCGGGGGGCGAACACTGAAGCTTTCTTT
clone_size: NA; d_call: NA; j_call: TRBJ2-3; v_call: TRBV5-1; cdr3_aa: CASSLGHVTDTQYF; cdr3_nt: TGCGCCAGCAGCTTGGGGCACGTCACAGATACGCAGTATTTT
clone_size: NA; d_call: NA; j_call: TRBJ1-1; v_call: TRBV6-1; cdr3_aa: CASRAQGGEAFF; cdr3_nt: TGTGCCAGCAGAGCCCAGGGCGGTGAAGCTTTCTTT
clone_size: NA; d_call: NA; j_call: TRBJ2-7; v_call: TRBV6-5; cdr3_aa: CASSYGNRGYEQYF; cdr3_nt: TGTGCCAGCAGTTACGGAAACCGGGGCTACGAGCAGTACTTC
clone_size: NA; d_call: NA; j_call: TRBJ2-7; v_call: TRBV5-1; cdr3_aa: CASSSDSGVYEQYF; cdr3_nt: TGCGCCAGCAGTTCGGACAGCGGGGTCTACGAGCAGTACTTC
clone_size: few; d_call: TRBD2; j_call: TRBJ2-7; v_call: TRBV5-4; cdr3_aa: CASSRTSGGPSYEQYF; cdr3_nt: TGTGCCAGCAGCCGGACTAGCGGGGGTCCCTCCTACGAGCAGTACTTC
clone_size: NA; d_call: TRBD1; j_call: TRBJ2-7; v_call: TRBV14; cdr3_aa: CASSQRTGSVNEQYF; cdr3_nt: TGTGCCAGCAGCCAAAGGACAGGGAGTGTCAACGAGCAGTACTTC
clone_size: NA; d_call: NA; j_call: TRBJ2-2; v_call: TRBV9; cdr3_aa: CASSASGSLSGELFF; cdr3_nt: TGTGCCAGCAGCGCATCCGGGAGTTTATCCGGGGAGCTGTTTTTT
clone_size: NA; d_call: TRBD1; j_call: TRBJ2-1; v_call: TRBV4-1; cdr3_aa: CASSQGLGGTGTAYNEQFF; cdr3_nt: TGCGCCAGCAGCCAAGGTCTCGGTGGGACCGGGACAGCCTACAATGAGCAGTTCTTC